This passage covers 30 T cell receptor beta chains from one sample sequenced in a study of identical twins. TCRdb re-called the 5' RACE reads through MiXCR, storing one row per CDR3 protein. The sample records 640,000 or so distinct CDR3 sequences, 5.5% to 6.5% being singletons. Sample: naive T cells sorted from blood. The receptors originated from a young man in good health.

This clonotype was recorded a few times. This rearrangement joins TRBV15 to TRBJ2-7, with no clear D. The V gene's germline CDR1 is LNHNV and CDR2 YYDKDF (reference sequence). Trimming took off 0 bases at V and 6 bases at J, with 18 bases between the two ends. The CDR3 consists of 16 residues. The chain's CDR3 is CATSREGMTLRREQYF. The CDR3 region has the DNA TGTGCCACCAGCAGAGAAGGTATGACCCTACGCCGCGAGCAGTACTTC.

There are many counts of this clonotype. The gene calls are TRBV29-1 and TRBJ2-1, with D maybe TRBD2 (5 bases). The CDR3 consists of 15 residues. Looked up from germline, CDR1 is SQVTM and CDR2 is ANQGSEA. V lost 3 bases to trimming and J lost 0 bases, with 12 bases between them. For the CDR3, the DNA is TGCAGCGTTGATCCCCGGGAACGCTCCTACAATGAGCAGTTCTTC. It is translated as CSVDPRERSYNEQFF.

This clonotype appeared many times. This sequence joins TRBV4-3 and TRBJ2-2, with TRBD2 as a possible D gene (7 bases). Trimming stripped 3 bases from V and 6 bases from J, with 17 bases between. Germline CDR1 and CDR2: LGHNA and YSLEER. The CDR3 has 16 amino acids. CDR3 DNA: TGCGCCAGCAGCCAGGGGGGGCGCGGGTTTGCCGGGGAGCTGTTTTTT. This gives the protein CASSQGGRGFAGELFF.

The table lists this clonotype with a few counts. The chain is built from TRBV4-1 and TRBJ2-4; 7 positions match TRBD2. The CDR3 loop spans 16 amino acids. V was pared by 5 bases and J by 5 bases, with 12 bases of the junction left unmatched. Germline V gene lookup returns CDR1 MGHRA and CDR2 YSYEKL. CDR3 sequence (DNA): TGCGCCAGCAGCTCAAGATGGGGAGGGCAGCAAAACATTCAGTACTTC. Encoded protein: CASSSRWGGQQNIQYF.

V and J are TRBV5-1 and TRBJ2-1; D uncertain. V was shortened by 6 bases and J by 0 bases, with 13 bases between the two germline ends. Per the germline V gene, CDR1 is SGHRS and CDR2 is YFSETQ. CDR3 length: 15 amino acids. The CDR3 bases are TGCGCCAGCACCCTAAGGAGTAGCTCCTACAATGAGCAGTTCTTC. Protein product: CASTLRSSSYNEQFF. The variable domain in full, completed from reference TRBV5-1 and TRBJ2-1, reads KAGVTQTPRYLIKTRGQQVTLSCSPISGHRSVSWYQQTPGQGLQFLFEYFSETQRNKGNFPGRFSGRQFSNSRSEMNVSTLELGDSALYLCASTLRSSSYNEQFFGPGTRLTVL.

This clonotype came up many times. The chain is built from TRBV20-1 and TRBJ1-6; 7 bases match TRBD1. V lost 2 bases to trimming and J lost 8 bases; unmatched junction nucleotides: 6. Germline values: CDR1 DFQATT, CDR2 SNEGSKA (reference sequence). CDR3 size: 14 residues. CDR3: CSARIGTVYSPLHF. CDR3 DNA sequence: TGCAGTGCTAGAATTGGGACAGTGTATTCACCCCTCCACTTT.

V is TRBV5-1 and J is TRBJ2-3, with TRBD1 matching 9 bases. Germline V gene sequence: CDR1 SGHRS, CDR2 YFSETQ. This CDR3 comprises 16 residues. V gave up 0 bases and J gave up 6 bases; unmatched junction bases: 8. The CDR3 spells CASSLDGTGLGDTQYF. In DNA, the CDR3 is TGCGCCAGCAGCTTGGACGGGACAGGGCTCGGGGATACGCAGTATTTT.

This clonotype was found many times. The rearrangement uses TRBV20-1 and TRBJ1-2; D remains ambiguous. The V gene's germline CDR1 is DFQATT and CDR2 SNEGSKA (reference sequence). Trimming shortened V by 1 base and J by 5 bases, and 5 bases separated the two germline ends. CDR3 size: 11 residues. The CDR3 spells CSARGEYGYTF. The CDR3 DNA follows: TGCAGTGCTAGAGGAGAATATGGCTACACCTTC.

This clonotype was seen ten or more times. This chain links TRBV12-3 or TRBV12-4 with TRBJ2-1; D gene ambiguous. The V end was cut by 7 bases, the J end by 5 bases, with 12 bases between. CDR3 length equals 13 residues. The DNA for the CDR3 is TGTGCCAGCACGTGGGTGGGGAACAATGAGCAGTTCTTC. As protein: CASTWVGNNEQFF.

This clonotype was picked up many times. The V gene is TRBV5-1, the J gene TRBJ2-1; D may be TRBD1 (6 bases). Deletions cut 1 base from V and 0 bases from J, with 14 bases between. Germline V lookup: CDR1 SGHRS, CDR2 YFSETQ. CDR3 length equals 17 residues. In DNA form, the CDR3 reads TGCGCCAGCAGCTTGACCGGACAGCGCAGCTCCTACAATGAGCAGTTCTTC. This encodes CASSLTGQRSSYNEQFF.

The table lists this clonotype with many counts. This sequence joins TRBV29-1 and TRBJ2-1; tentative D call: TRBD1 (6 bases). Trimming removed 4 bases from V and 12 bases from J, with 25 bases in between. The CDR3 length is 15 residues. CDR1 and CDR2 (germline): SQVTM, ANQGSEA. The CDR3 sequence is CSVVRIGQLYDLQFF. The CDR3 DNA follows: TGCAGCGTTGTTCGAATTGGACAGCTCTACGATCTGCAGTTCTTC.

This clonotype was detected a few times. The rearrangement links TRBV29-1 to TRBJ1-1; no definite D call. Trimming cost V 2 bases and J 11 bases, with 15 bases left between them. Germline lookup yields CDR1 SQVTM and CDR2 ANQGSEA. CDR3 size: 12 residues. The CDR3 DNA follows: TGCAGCGTTGAACGACGGACGGCCGGGGCTTTCTTT. Encoded protein: CSVERRTAGAFF.

This clonotype was picked up a small number of times. This chain connects TRBV11-2 to TRBJ2-1; TRBD1 might be the D (5 bases). This CDR3 has 16 residues. The V and J ends lost 0 bases and 9 bases respectively, with 18 bases between them. Germline V gene sequence: CDR1 SGHAT, CDR2 FQNNGV. As DNA, the CDR3 is TGTGCCAGCAGCTTAGAGGGCAGGGTAGTTTCGAGTGAGCAGTTCTTC. Translating it yields CASSLEGRVVSSEQFF.

This clonotype was observed at least ten times. V usage is TRBV12-3 or TRBV12-4 and J usage is TRBJ1-4; D might be TRBD1 (6 bases). CDR3 length: 14 residues. The V and J ends lost 1 base and 8 bases respectively, with 11 bases between them. CDR3 nucleotide sequence: TGTGCCAGCAGTTTAGGGGGGGCCTCCGAAAAACTGTTTTTT. It specifies CASSLGGASEKLFF.

A few counts support this clonotype. The rearrangement links TRBV5-1 to TRBJ1-5; 11 bases agree with TRBD1. Trimming took 4 bases from V and 6 from J; bases not matched to a gene: 12. Germline V CDR1 and CDR2: SGHRS, YFSETQ. The CDR3 contains 17 residues. The CDR3 protein is CASSPGTGGYNSQPQHF. The CDR3 DNA sequence: TGCGCCAGCAGCCCAGGGACAGGGGGATATAATAGTCAGCCCCAGCATTTT.

This clonotype was picked up many times. CDR3 region: CATRGSSQGLNTEAFF. DNA of the CDR3: TGTGCCACCAGAGGATCCTCTCAGGGCCTGAACACTGAAGCTTTCTTT. The chain joins TRBV24-1 to TRBJ1-1; D possibly corresponds to TRBD1 (5 bases). The CDR3 totals 16 residues. V lost 7 bases to trimming and J lost 0 bases, with 17 bases between them. Germline CDR1 KGHDR, CDR2 SFDVKD.

This clonotype was seen at least ten times. This rearrangement joins TRBV28 to TRBJ1-1; possibly TRBD1 for D (6 bases). V shed 6 bases and J shed 6 bases, with 17 bases lying between them. The CDR3 runs to 14 residues. Per germline, CDR1 MDHEN and CDR2 SYDVKM. The CDR3 region has the DNA TGTGCCAGCAGAAGGACAGCCGAAGCCCCTGAAGCTTTCTTT. This encodes CASRRTAEAPEAFF.

This clonotype was counted ten times or more. The chain joins TRBV29-1 to TRBJ2-7; possible D gene TRBD2, 5 bases. V dropped 7 bases and J dropped 4 bases, with 8 bases sitting between them. There are 10 residues in the CDR3. Germline-derived CDR1 and CDR2 are SQVTM and ANQGSEA. The CDR3 DNA follows: TGCAGCGCCGGGGAATACGAGCAGTACTTC. Amino acids: CSAGEYEQYF.

This clonotype was seen repeatedly, ten times or more. The chain couples TRBV9 to TRBJ2-3, with D perhaps TRBD1 or TRBD2 (5 bases each). Trimming removed 0 bases from V and 0 bases from J, with 11 bases in between. From germline, CDR1 is SGDLS and CDR2 YYNGEE. The CDR3 loop spans 16 amino acids. DNA for the CDR3: TGTGCCAGCAGCGTAGACGGGACCCCGAGCACAGATACGCAGTATTTT. This translates into CASSVDGTPSTDTQYF.

Ten or more counts support this clonotype. In DNA form, the CDR3 reads TGCACCACCCGGACGGCCGGTTTTAGTGGGGAGCAGTTCTTC. It codes for CTTRTAGFSGEQFF. This sequence joins TRBV29-1 and TRBJ2-1; D is uncertain. Germline V gene data show CDR1 as SQVTM and CDR2 as ANQGSEA. The CDR3 length is 14 residues.

The V and J genes are TRBV5-1 and TRBJ2-1; no firm D call. V lost 1 base and J lost 8, with 13 bases in between. The germline V gene has CDR1 SGHRS and CDR2 YFSETQ. The CDR3 has 14 amino acids. CDR3 nucleotide sequence: TGCGCCAGCAGCTTGTCCCGGTCAAGGGATGAGCAGTTCTTC. Amino acid sequence: CASSLSRSRDEQFF.

This clonotype showed up many times. The chain recombines TRBV29-1 with TRBJ2-1, with 13 bases identical to TRBD2. Germline-derived CDR1 and CDR2 are SQVTM and ANQGSEA. The junction had 2 bases not matched to a gene; V was cut back by 4 bases and J by 2 bases. The length of the CDR3 is 15 residues. The CDR3 here is CSVGGTSGAYNEQFF. CDR3 nucleotides: TGCAGCGTTGGGGGGACTAGCGGGGCCTACAATGAGCAGTTCTTC.

This clonotype was counted many times. The chain uses TRBV12-3 or TRBV12-4 and TRBJ2-7; the match to TRBD1 covers 9 bases. CDR3 size: 15 residues. V was clipped by 7 bases and J by 4 bases; unmatched bases: 11. The CDR3 bases are TGTGCCAGCATTAGGGACCCCGGGACAGGGTACGAGCAGTACTTC. Encoded protein: CASIRDPGTGYEQYF.

There are many counts of this clonotype. The chain employs TRBV6-5 and TRBJ2-1, with D unresolved. This CDR3 region has 12 residues. Trimming left V 8 bases short and J 0 bases short, with 5 bases between. The germline gives CDR1 MNHEY, CDR2 SVGAGI. The CDR3 DNA follows: TGTGCCAGCGGGTACTCCTACAATGAGCAGTTCTTC. It is translated as CASGYSYNEQFF.

With regard to this clonotype: This CDR3 fails to terminate in the conserved phenylalanine or tryptophan, so it likely reflects a read error. The chain couples TRBV7-9 to TRBJ2-1, with D uncertain. Trimming cost V 5 bases and J 9 bases, with 14 bases left between them. The length of the CDR3 is 13 residues. Germline CDR1 and CDR2: SEHNR and FQNEAQ (reference sequence). CDR3 sequence: CASSPTMTPEQFI. CDR3 DNA: TGTGCCAGCAGCCCAACTATGACTCCTGAGCAGTTCATC.

The chain links TRBV25-1 to TRBJ2-5; D gene ambiguous. The CDR3 has 15 residues. V lost 4 bases, J lost 2 bases, and 14 bases lay in between. Germline CDR1 reads MGHDK; CDR2 reads SYGVNS. The CDR3 protein is CASSVPGTVQETQYF. CDR3 sequence (DNA): TGTGCCAGCAGTGTCCCAGGCACAGTACAAGAGACCCAGTACTTC. Filled out from reference TRBV25-1 and TRBJ2-5, the complete variable domain reads EADIYQTPRYLVIGTGKKITLECSQTMGHDKMYWYQQDPGMELHLIHYSYGVNSTEKGDLSSESTVSRIRTEHFPLTLESARPSHTSQYLCASSVPGTVQETQYFGPGTRLLVL.

Many counts were recorded for this clonotype. In DNA form, the CDR3 reads TGTGCCAGCAGTTTAACCCCAGGGGATTATGGCTACACCTTC. Its protein is CASSLTPGDYGYTF. V usage is TRBV27 and J usage is TRBJ1-2; weak D call: TRBD1 (6 bases). Trimming cost V 2 bases and J 5 bases, with 12 bases left between them. The germline gives CDR1 MNHEY, CDR2 SMNVEV (reference sequence). This CDR3 is 14 amino acids long.

The chain uses TRBV5-6 and TRBJ2-5; 7 nucleotides agree with TRBD2. This CDR3 is built from 14 residues. CDR1 is SGHDT and CDR2 is YYEEEE in the germline V gene. Germline trimming cut 4 bases from V and 5 bases from J; bases unmatched to any gene: 8. The chain's CDR3 is CASSPDGGGETQYF. The CDR3 bases are TGTGCCAGCAGCCCTGACGGGGGAGGGGAGACCCAGTACTTC.

This clonotype was recorded many times. V gene TRBV20-1 combines with J gene TRBJ2-1; D unresolved. Germline V lookup: CDR1 DFQATT, CDR2 SNEGSKA (reference sequence). V shed 0 bases and J shed 8 bases, with 11 bases lying between them. The CDR3 runs to 13 residues. The CDR3 coding sequence is TGCAGTGCTAGAGATATTAGTTCCCATGAGCAGTTCTTC. Translated: CSARDISSHEQFF.

The J gene is TRBJ1-6, the V gene TRBV7-9; D call uncertain. The germline gives CDR1 SEHNR, CDR2 FQNEAQ (reference sequence). The CDR3 has 15 amino acids. The V and J ends lost 5 bases and 8 bases respectively, with 16 bases between them. DNA for the CDR3: TGTGCCAGCAGCCAAGGTCCGGTGTTCGATTCACCCCTCCACTTT. Protein product: CASSQGPVFDSPLHF. The full variable domain, with the rest looked up from reference TRBV7-9 and TRBJ1-6, is DTGVSQNPRHKITKRGQNVTFRCDPISEHNRLYWYRQTLGQGPEFLTYFQNEAQLEKSRLLSDRFSAERPKGSFSTLEIQRTEQGDSAMYLCASSQGPVFDSPLHFGNGTRLTVT.